These 27 T cell receptor beta chains came from one sample sequenced in a study of beta chain features in type 1 diabetes. General study findings and limits: Patients with Type 1 diabetes showed moderately but significantly shorter TCRB CDR3s in all four CD4+ subsets.

Expressed TCRB transcripts were sequenced after all isolated RNA was converted to cDNA. Clones were read by immunoSEQ multiplex PCR, and TCRdb kept only the in-frame ones, dropping some. Here the sample spans a few hundred thousand clones, around 13% being singletons. No antigen has been assigned to these receptors. The sequencing sample was made of naive CD4+ T cells from blood. These receptors were taken from a man aged 30 to 39 with type 1 diabetes.

This clone was seen a handful of times. The chain links TRBV7-2 to TRBJ2-1; TRBD1 aligns across 8 bases. Trimming cost V 1 base and J 9 bases; bases outside gene matches: 8. CDR1 is SGHTA and CDR2 is FQGNSA in the germline V gene. CDR3 length: 15 amino acids. The CDR3 sequence is CASSLDRTGYSEQFF. The CDR3 DNA reads as TGTGCCAGCAGCTTAGACCGGACAGGGTATAGTGAGCAGTTCTTC.

The chain recombines TRBV7-9 with TRBJ1-2, with 7 bases aligning to TRBD1. The CDR3 consists of 15 residues. Unmatched junction bases numbered 7, after V lost 1 base and J lost 5 bases. The germline gives CDR1 SEHNR, CDR2 FQNEAQ (reference sequence). In DNA form, the CDR3 reads TGTGCCAGCAGCTTAGTTGGACAGGCAATTTATGGCTACACCTTC. It specifies CASSLVGQAIYGYTF.

In this sample, this clone turned up a few times. The chain's CDR3 is CASSLGATGGEIGYTF. CDR3 nucleotides: TGTGCCAGCAGCTTGGGAGCGACAGGGGGCGAGATCGGCTACACCTTC. The chain combines TRBV5-6 with TRBJ1-2; 10 bases are shared with TRBD1. The ends lost 0 bases at V and 8 bases at J; junction bases unmatched: 10. Germline CDR1 reads SGHDT; CDR2 reads YYEEEE. The CDR3 runs 16 residues.

The chain carries TRBV7-7 and TRBJ2-3, with D hard to call. The V end lost 2 bases, the J end lost 3 bases, and 6 bases lay between the germline ends. The CDR3 contains 13 residues. The germline V gene encodes CDR1 SSHAT and CDR2 FNYEAQ (reference sequence). Written as DNA, the CDR3 is TGTGCCAGCAGCTTAAGTCAGACAGATACGCAGTATTTT. Translated, it gives CASSLSQTDTQYF.

This clone was picked up a small number of times. The rearrangement links TRBV7-9 to TRBJ2-3; 8 nucleotides align to TRBD2. The V gene's germline CDR1 is SEHNR and CDR2 FQNEAQ (reference sequence). This CDR3 is 18 amino acids long. V was pared by 5 bases and J by 0 bases, with 13 bases of the junction left unmatched. In nucleotides, the CDR3 is TGTGCCAGCAGCCGGTTAGCGACTAGCGCCAGAAGCACAGATACGCAGTATTTT. Translation: CASSRLATSARSTDTQYF.

This clone has more than one count but fewer than ten. The V and J genes are TRBV9 and TRBJ2-3; maybe TRBD1 (5 bases). V lost 3 bases to trimming and J lost 2 bases, with 16 bases between them. The germline CDR1 and CDR2 sequences are SGDLS and YYNGEE. The CDR3 loop spans 16 amino acids. The CDR3 protein is CASSAVLIGDTDTQYF. CDR3 nucleotides: TGTGCCAGCAGCGCCGTCCTTATAGGGGACACAGATACGCAGTATTTT.

In its sample, this clone was seen a few times. The chain has TRBV27 and TRBJ1-6, with D hard to call. The length of the CDR3 is 13 residues. Germline V gene lookup returns CDR1 MNHEY and CDR2 SMNVEV (reference sequence). V lost 2 bases, J lost 7 bases, and 6 bases lay in between. The CDR3 DNA sequence: TGTGCCAGCAGTTTAATACAGAATTCACCCCTCCACTTT. It is translated as CASSLIQNSPLHF.

The chain recombines TRBV7-8 with TRBJ2-2, with 9 bases matching TRBD2. CDR1 and CDR2 (germline): SGHVS, FQNEAQ. The length of the CDR3 is 16 residues. The V segment lost 4 bases and the J segment 7 bases; nucleotides outside the gene matches: 10. Here the CDR3 reads CASSSFGSGSFGELFF. CDR3 bases: TGTGCCAGCAGCTCCTTCGGTAGCGGGAGTTTCGGGGAGCTGTTTTTT.

This clone has just a few counts. In DNA form, the CDR3 reads TGCGCCAGCACCCAGACAGGGCTGAACACTGAAGCTTTCTTT. It codes for CASTQTGLNTEAFF. This chain uses TRBV5-1 with TRBJ1-1; TRBD1 matches at 7 bases. V shed 6 bases, J shed 0 bases, and the junction held 5 bases outside the gene matches. CDR3 length: 14 amino acids. Germline V gene lookup returns CDR1 SGHRS and CDR2 YFSETQ.

This clone has just a few counts. V is TRBV6-5 and J is TRBJ2-1; D perhaps matches TRBD2 (6 bases). Trimming took 2 bases from V and 2 from J, leaving 7 bases between them. The CDR3 loop spans 14 amino acids. Per germline, CDR1 MNHEY and CDR2 SVGAGI. CDR3 bases: TGTGCCAGCAGTTACCCGGGGGCCTACAATGAGCAGTTCTTC. Translation: CASSYPGAYNEQFF.

V and J are TRBV2 and TRBJ2-5; the D gene is possibly TRBD1 (5 bases). Germline V lookup: CDR1 SNHLY, CDR2 FYNNEI. The CDR3 has 14 amino acids. The V end lost 4 bases, the J end lost 1 base, and 10 bases lay between the germline ends. The CDR3 region is CASSVRQGQETQYF. The CDR3 nucleotides read TGTGCCAGCAGTGTACGGCAGGGCCAAGAGACCCAGTACTTC. Together with reference TRBV2 and TRBJ2-5, the CDR3 gives the full variable domain: EPEVTQTPSHQVTQMGQEVILRCVPISNHLYFYWYRQILGQKVEFLVSFYNNEISEKSEIFDDQFSVERPDGSNFTLKIRSTKLEDSAMYFCASSVRQGQETQYFGPGTRLLVL.

This clone showed up just a few times. CDR3 in DNA: TGTGCCAGCGGGGAGGCCGATACGCAGTATTTT. Its protein product is CASGEADTQYF. The chain uses TRBV7-9 and TRBJ2-3; a possible D gene is TRBD2 (6 bases). V was shortened by 8 bases and J by 6 bases, with 9 bases between the two germline ends. CDR3 length: 11 amino acids. Germline CDR1 SEHNR, CDR2 FQNEAQ (reference sequence).

The rearrangement links TRBV18 to TRBJ2-5; 8 nucleotides match TRBD2. The trim removed 6 bases at V and 1 base at J, leaving 4 bases unmatched. Germline-derived CDR1 and CDR2 are KGHSH and LQKENI. The CDR3 is 14 residues long. CDR3 region: CASSRSGVQETQYF. The CDR3 nucleotides read TGTGCCAGCTCCCGTAGCGGGGTCCAAGAGACCCAGTACTTC.

This clone was observed a handful of times. The chain recombines TRBV5-5 with TRBJ1-2; 8 bases match TRBD1. CDR3 size: 14 residues. With V trimmed by 0 bases and J by 7 bases, 5 bases remained unmatched. The germline V gene encodes CDR1 SGHKS and CDR2 YYEKEE (reference sequence). This CDR3 reads CASSLEGQGSGYTF. The CDR3 DNA is TGTGCCAGCAGCTTGGAAGGACAGGGATCTGGCTACACCTTC.

Written as DNA, the CDR3 is TGTGCCAGCACTTCCCAAAGCCTCCAAGAGACCCAGTACTTC. This gives the protein CASTSQSLQETQYF. The genes are TRBV2 and TRBJ2-5; D uncertain. The CDR3 runs 14 residues. V lost 7 bases to trimming and J lost 1 base, with 13 bases between them. Germline loops: CDR1 SNHLY, CDR2 FYNNEI.

The chain carries TRBV18 and TRBJ2-7, with 14 bases fitting TRBD2. The CDR3 loop spans 17 amino acids. Unmatched junction bases numbered 11, after V lost 3 bases and J lost 7 bases. Germline V CDR1 and CDR2: KGHSH, LQKENI. In DNA, the CDR3 is TGTGCCAGCTCACCCACACGTGGGACTAGCGGGAGAGGAGAGCAGTACTTC. Translation gives CASSPTRGTSGRGEQYF.

This chain uses TRBV18 with TRBJ1-1; 7 positions agree with TRBD1. The CDR3 runs to 15 residues. J was trimmed by 5 bases and V by 0 bases; bases with no gene match: 6. The germline gives CDR1 KGHSH, CDR2 LQKENI. The CDR3 protein is CASSPPKGAVTEAFF. DNA for the CDR3: TGTGCCAGCTCACCACCTAAGGGGGCCGTGACTGAAGCTTTCTTT. Full variable domain (outside the CDR3, taken from reference TRBV18 and TRBJ1-1): NAGVMQNPRHLVRRRGQEARLRCSPMKGHSHVYWYRQLPEEGLKFMVYLQKENIIDESGMPKERFSAEFPKEGPSILRIQQVVRGDSAAYFCASSPPKGAVTEAFFGQGTRLTVV.

This clone was detected only a few times. The chain has TRBV14 and TRBJ2-1; 7 bases line up with TRBD1. Trimming at V came to 0 bases and at J to 0 bases, leaving 2 bases not matched to a gene. The germline gives CDR1 SGHDN, CDR2 FVKESK. This CDR3 has 16 amino acids. In DNA form, the CDR3 reads TGTGCCAGCAGCCAAGAGGGACAGAGCTCCTACAATGAGCAGTTCTTC. Its translation is CASSQEGQSSYNEQFF.

This clone was seen more than once but under ten times. The chain is built from TRBV5-1 and TRBJ2-1; D perhaps matches TRBD2 (5 bases). The CDR3 extends over 15 amino acids. Looked up from germline, CDR1 is SGHRS and CDR2 is YFSETQ. V gave up 6 bases and J gave up 4 bases, with 17 bases separating them. For the CDR3, the DNA is TGCGCCAGCACCTCCAGTGGCGGGTCATACAATGAGCAGTTCTTC. Its protein product is CASTSSGGSYNEQFF.

The chain is built from TRBV7-2 and TRBJ2-5; 10 bases map to TRBD2. The germline CDR1 and CDR2 sequences are SGHTA and FQGNSA. The CDR3 sequence is 16 residues long. J was trimmed by 7 bases and V by 2 bases; bases with no gene match: 10. The CDR3 sequence is CASSLTWLAGAVTQYF. CDR3 DNA sequence: TGTGCCAGCAGCTTAACGTGGCTAGCGGGAGCAGTGACCCAGTACTTC.

Comment on this clone: The same CDR3 is also encoded by other DNA sequences in this sample. The gene calls are TRBV5-1 and TRBJ2-5; D gene uncertain. This CDR3 has 12 amino acids. From germline, CDR1 is SGHRS and CDR2 YFSETQ. The ends were cut back, 4 bases at V and 3 bases at J, with 7 bases in the middle. The CDR3 protein is CASSLREETQYF. The CDR3 DNA reads TGCGCCAGCAGCCTGAGAGAAGAGACCCAGTACTTC.

J is TRBJ2-1 and V is TRBV6-5, with D perhaps TRBD2 (5 bases). The CDR3 is 13 amino acids. Germline CDR1 and CDR2: MNHEY and SVGAGI. V was shortened by 5 bases and J by 13 bases, with 18 bases between the two germline ends. CDR3 residues: CASSPDFFNIQFF. In nucleotides, the CDR3 is TGTGCCAGCAGTCCGGACTTTTTTAATATACAGTTCTTC.

This clone was seen a handful of times. The gene calls are TRBV5-4 and TRBJ1-1, with a tentative D call TRBD1 (5 bases). The CDR3 spans 14 residues. Trimming cost V 0 bases and J 1 base, with 7 bases left between them. Germline V gene lookup returns CDR1 SGHNT and CDR2 YYREEE (reference sequence). Here the CDR3 reads CASSLDQGNTEAFF. CDR3 nucleotides: TGTGCCAGCAGCTTGGACCAGGGGAACACTGAAGCTTTCTTT.

The chain has TRBV12-5 and TRBJ1-1; D gene unclear. Germline V gene sequence: CDR1 LGHNT, CDR2 FRNRAP. The CDR3 length is 13 residues. V lost 6 bases to trimming and J lost 0 bases, with 8 bases between them. The DNA of the CDR3 is TGTGCTAGTGGGCTGCGTCTGAACACTGAAGCTTTCTTT. Its translation is CASGLRLNTEAFF.

The genes are TRBV30 and TRBJ1-1; tentative D call: TRBD1 (5 bases). The CDR3 runs to 13 residues. Per germline, CDR1 GTSNPN and CDR2 SVGIG (reference sequence). Trimming took 1 base from V and 5 from J, leaving 11 bases between them. The CDR3 loop reads CAWSGQSETEAFF. DNA for the CDR3: TGTGCCTGGAGTGGACAGTCTGAGACTGAAGCTTTCTTT.

This clone was seen a few times. The chain couples TRBV10-3 to TRBJ2-2; weak D call: TRBD2 (6 bases). V dropped 4 bases and J dropped 6 bases, with 15 bases sitting between them. The germline gives CDR1 ENHRY, CDR2 SYGVKD. The CDR3 covers 15 residues. The CDR3 here is CAISASGGEAGELFF. CDR3 nucleotides: TGTGCCATCAGTGCGTCCGGCGGGGAGGCCGGGGAGCTGTTTTTT.

This clone was found once. The sample carries other DNA sequences with the same CDR3. CDR3 region: CASSLGQGATEAFF. In DNA form, the CDR3 reads TGCGCCAGCAGCTTGGGACAGGGGGCCACTGAAGCTTTCTTT. The chain combines TRBV5-1 with TRBJ1-1, with 10 bases identical to TRBD1. The CDR3 sequence is 14 residues long. V lost 0 bases, J lost 4 bases, and 0 bases stayed unmatched. Germline V CDR1 and CDR2: SGHRS, YFSETQ.